The 9 T cell receptor beta chains below were found in one sample sequenced in a study of shared clonotypes between healthy human individuals. Naive CD8 cells lacked CD45RO and underwent positive selection for CCR7, leaving out terminally differentiated effector memory CD45RA+ cells. The repertoire was sequenced with immunoSEQ multiplex PCR; TCRdb's copy has only in-frame clones and lacks some. The sample lists 550,000 to 600,000 clones; nearly 98% were seen once. The material sequenced was naive CD8+ T cells sorted from blood. These receptors were obtained from a man aged 25-45 years in good health.

The DNA for the CDR3 is TGTGCCAGCAGCTTAAGAAGGACAGGGGTACGTCAGCCCCAGCATTTT. Its protein is CASSLRRTGVRQPQHF. The V and J genes are TRBV7-8 and TRBJ1-5, with TRBD1 identical over 9 bases. Per the germline V gene, CDR1 is SGHVS and CDR2 is FQNEAQ. V shed 2 bases, J shed 6 bases, and the junction held 8 bases outside the gene matches. This CDR3 has 16 amino acids.

The gene calls are TRBV4-1 and TRBJ2-1, with 7 bases matching TRBD1. Trimming cost V 1 base and J 2 bases; bases outside gene matches: 14. CDR1 is MGHRA, CDR2 YSYEKL, per germline. The CDR3 has 19 amino acids. CDR3: CASSQVTSLWQGAYNEQFF. The CDR3 DNA sequence: TGCGCCAGCAGCCAAGTGACAAGTCTGTGGCAGGGGGCCTACAATGAGCAGTTCTTC.

The V and J genes are TRBV21-1 and TRBJ1-5; the table's D call, TRBD1, was not checked against the DNA. TRBV21-1 is labeled a pseudogene. The CDR3 runs 17 residues. The DNA for the CDR3 is TGTGCCAACGGGGCCGACAGGACCCCCCTCCCCCCTTTAGCCCAGCATTTT. It yields the protein CANGADRTPLPPLAQHF.

This clone is a singleton in its sample. The chain carries TRBV6-6 and TRBJ2-1; D is uncertain. V was pared by 10 bases and J by 6 bases, with 19 bases between. The CDR3 is 14 residues long. Germline values: CDR1 MNHNY, CDR2 SVGAGI (reference sequence). The CDR3: CATRYLERGNEQFF. The CDR3 DNA sequence: TGTGCCACTAGATATCTGGAGAGAGGCAATGAGCAGTTCTTC.

This clone was seen only once. Other DNA sequences in this specimen translate into the identical CDR3. The rearrangement joins TRBV27 to TRBJ2-7; D perhaps matches TRBD1 (5 bases). Trimming stripped 3 bases from V and 2 bases from J, with 8 bases between. Germline lookup yields CDR1 MNHEY and CDR2 SMNVEV (reference sequence). CDR3 size: 13 residues. The CDR3 sequence is CASSLKGTYEQYF. The CDR3 nucleotides read TGTGCCAGCAGTTTGAAGGGGACCTACGAGCAGTACTTC.

This rearrangement joins TRBV29-1 to TRBJ2-7; 12 positions agree with TRBD2. Germline CDR1 SQVTM, CDR2 ANQGSEA. Unmatched junction bases numbered 4, after V lost 6 bases and J lost 4 bases. This CDR3 spans 13 amino acids. The CDR3 DNA follows: TGCAGCGTCCGACTAGCGGGAGCGTACGAGCAGTACTTC. Amino acids: CSVRLAGAYEQYF.

The chain recombines TRBV27 with TRBJ2-2; D unclear. The CDR3 extends over 13 amino acids. Germline loops: CDR1 MNHEY, CDR2 SMNVEV (reference sequence). V lost 3 bases and J lost 6, with 8 bases in between. In nucleotides, the CDR3 is TGTGCCAGCAGTTTCCAAGGCTCCGGGGAGCTGTTTTTT. Translated, it gives CASSFQGSGELFF.

In this sample, this clone turned up once. The J gene is TRBJ2-7, the V gene TRBV7-2; 8 positions match TRBD1. The V and J ends lost 1 base and 0 bases, in that order; junction bases with no gene match: 2. The germline V gene has CDR1 SGHTA and CDR2 FQGNSA. This CDR3 spans 15 amino acids. The CDR3 nucleotides are TGTGCCAGCAGCTTAGAACAGGGGGGCTCCTACGAGCAGTACTTC. Translated, it gives CASSLEQGGSYEQYF.

The CDR3 region has the DNA TGTGCCAGCAGCGCCGCCAGTGGGGGAGGGGGCCATGGCTACACCTTC. Residues: CASSAASGGGGHGYTF. The chain has TRBV9 and TRBJ1-2; 7 nucleotides line up with TRBD1. Per germline, CDR1 SGDLS and CDR2 YYNGEE. Unmatched junction bases numbered 14, after V lost 3 bases and J lost 6 bases. The CDR3 totals 16 residues.